Each of the 21 T cell receptor beta chains below was sequenced from the same sample in a study of T cell responses to AZD1222 COVID-19 vaccine. Measured with immunoSEQ multiplex PCR; TCRdb has only the in-frame clones, and not every one. In the table there are about 130,000 clones, 80% to 90% of which are singletons. The starting material was peripheral blood, obtained 28 days after the second AZD1222 dose. These receptors were taken from an adult who received the AZD1222 COVID-19 vaccine.

V is TRBV7-2 and J is TRBJ1-2; D might be TRBD1 (6 bases). The CDR3 runs 15 residues. The germline V gene encodes CDR1 SGHTA and CDR2 FQGNSA. V was cut by 4 bases and J by 4 bases, with 16 bases left in between. CDR3 amino acids: CASSSAGGQIYGYTF. The CDR3 nucleotides are TGTGCCAGCAGCTCCGCGGGGGGGCAAATCTATGGCTACACCTTC.

Here the CDR3 reads CASSGQQNSPLHF. CDR3 coding DNA: TGTGCCAGCAGTGGTCAGCAAAATTCACCCCTCCACTTT. The chain is built from TRBV2 and TRBJ1-6; the D is unclear. The germline V gene has CDR1 SNHLY and CDR2 FYNNEI. The CDR3 loop spans 13 amino acids. V was trimmed by 4 bases and J by 7 bases, leaving 8 bases between them.

The rearrangement joins TRBV2 to TRBJ1-5; the D gene is possibly TRBD1 (5 bases). The CDR3 is 15 amino acids. The V end lost 7 bases, the J end lost 4 bases, and 17 bases lay between the germline ends. CDR1 and CDR2 from the germline V gene are SNHLY and FYNNEI. In nucleotides, the CDR3 is TGTGCCAGCATACTTGACGGGGGACGGAATCAGCCCCAGCATTTT. Protein sequence: CASILDGGRNQPQHF.

The V and J genes are TRBV10-1 and TRBJ2-3; D possibly matches TRBD1 or TRBD2 (5 bases each). Germline assignment: CDR1 WNHNN and CDR2 SYGVQD (reference sequence). This CDR3 region has 14 residues. V was shortened by 11 bases and J by 3 bases, with 18 bases between the two germline ends. CDR3 DNA sequence: TGCGCCTCAGCCGGATCGGGGACGACAGATACGCAGTATTTT. Its protein product is CASAGSGTTDTQYF.

The J gene is TRBJ2-2, the V gene TRBV7-9, with D possibly matching TRBD2 (6 bases). The ends were cut back, 3 bases at V and 1 base at J, with 12 bases in the middle. Germline V gives CDR1 SEHNR, CDR2 FQNEAQ (reference sequence). The CDR3 loop spans 16 amino acids. CDR3 DNA: TGTGCCAGCAGCTTGGGAGGACTCAAGAACACCGGGGAGCTGTTTTTT. Translating it yields CASSLGGLKNTGELFF.

The chain couples TRBV12-3 or TRBV12-4 to TRBJ2-5; D perhaps matches TRBD1 (5 bases). The CDR3 loop spans 13 amino acids. Trimming shortened V by 2 bases and J by 2 bases, and 6 bases separated the two germline ends. The CDR3 sequence is CASSLRTQETQYF. For the CDR3, the DNA is TGTGCCAGCAGTTTAAGGACACAAGAGACCCAGTACTTC.

This clone is a singleton in its sample. The chain recombines TRBV5-8 with TRBJ1-1, with D unclear. Between the trimmed V and J ends, which lost 4 bases and 8 bases, there was a span of 12 bases. The CDR3 loop spans 12 amino acids. Germline V gene lookup returns CDR1 SGHTS and CDR2 YDEGEE. CDR3 in amino acids: CASSRKAREAFF. CDR3 nucleotides: TGTGCCAGCAGCCGCAAAGCCCGCGAAGCTTTCTTT.

This chain links TRBV6-5 with TRBJ2-7; D remains unclear. V lost 6 bases to trimming and J lost 1 base, with 7 bases between them. The CDR3 sequence is 12 residues long. Germline V gene data show CDR1 as MNHEY and CDR2 as SVGAGI. The CDR3 loop reads CASRRTSYEQYF. CDR3 sequence (DNA): TGTGCCAGCAGGAGGACGTCCTACGAGCAGTACTTC.

The chain links TRBV19 to TRBJ1-4; tentatively, D is TRBD1 (5 bases). Trimming removed 8 bases from V and 8 bases from J, with 21 bases in between. The CDR3 has 15 amino acids. The germline CDR1 and CDR2 sequences are LNHDA and SQIVND (reference sequence). The CDR3 nucleotides read TGTGCCAGTGGTGGGGACGGCAGCGGTGAAGAAAAACTGTTTTTT. Protein sequence: CASGGDGSGEEKLFF.

This sequence joins TRBV4-2 and TRBJ2-7; 8 nucleotides align to TRBD1. In germline, CDR1 is LGHNA, CDR2 YNFKEQ. This CDR3 contains 14 residues. V was pared by 6 bases and J by 2 bases, with 6 bases of the junction left unmatched. CDR3 nucleotide sequence: TGTGCCAGCAGTCCAGGGGGCCGACCCTACGAGCAGTACTTC. Protein sequence: CASSPGGRPYEQYF.

The gene calls are TRBV6-5 and TRBJ1-1; TRBD1 matches 7 bases. Germline V gene lookup returns CDR1 MNHEY and CDR2 SVGAGI. Trimming cost V 5 bases and J 7 bases; bases outside gene matches: 7. This CDR3 has 13 amino acids. The CDR3 DNA reads as TGTGCCAGCAGTAACCGCGGGGACAGTGAAGCTTTCTTT. Amino acid sequence: CASSNRGDSEAFF.

The chain recombines TRBV5-1 with TRBJ1-1; D gene uncertain. The V end lost 4 bases, the J end lost 1 base, and 5 bases lay between the germline ends. This CDR3 contains 12 residues. Looked up from germline, CDR1 is SGHRS and CDR2 is YFSETQ. The CDR3 DNA reads TGCGCCAGCAGCCGCTCGAACACTGAAGCTTTCTTT. Protein sequence: CASSRSNTEAFF.

V is TRBV11-3 and J is TRBJ2-3, with D possibly being TRBD1 (5 bases). Trimming took off 5 bases at V and 5 bases at J, with 11 bases between the two ends. The germline V gene has CDR1 SGHNT and CDR2 YENEEA. This CDR3 spans 13 amino acids. The chain's CDR3 is CASSPMGRDTQYF. CDR3 bases: TGTGCCAGCAGCCCGATGGGGCGAGATACGCAGTATTTT.

The V gene is TRBV4-1, the J gene TRBJ1-4; unclear D gene. The germline gives CDR1 MGHRA, CDR2 YSYEKL. The V end was cut by 1 base, the J end by 5 bases, with 11 bases between. The CDR3 length is 15 residues. CDR3 DNA sequence: TGCGCCAGCAGCCAAGTGGCGGATACCAATGAAAAACTGTTTTTT. Translating it yields CASSQVADTNEKLFF.

This chain links TRBV6-6 with TRBJ1-2; D is undetermined. Trimming stripped 0 bases from V and 3 bases from J, with 8 bases between. Germline V gives CDR1 MNHNY, CDR2 SVGAGI (reference sequence). This CDR3 comprises 14 residues. Here the CDR3 DNA reads TGTGCCAGCAGTTACTCGTTGGGTCACTATGGCTACACCTTC. It codes for CASSYSLGHYGYTF.

The chain has TRBV10-3 and TRBJ2-1, with 11 bases fitting TRBD2. Germline CDR1 and CDR2: ENHRY and SYGVKD. The J segment lost 4 bases and the V segment lost 0 bases, leaving 2 bases of the junction unmatched. The length of the CDR3 is 16 residues. The CDR3 sequence: CAISESGTSGYNEQFF. The CDR3 nucleotides read TGTGCCATCAGTGAGTCAGGGACTAGCGGTTACAATGAGCAGTTCTTC.

The gene calls are TRBV7-2 and TRBJ1-6; a weak D match, TRBD1 (6 bases). From germline, CDR1 is SGHTA and CDR2 FQGNSA. This CDR3 region has 15 residues. Deletions cut 0 bases from V and 9 bases from J, with 12 bases between. Here the CDR3 reads CASSLAGQHGSPLHF. CDR3 DNA: TGTGCCAGCAGCTTAGCGGGACAACATGGTTCACCCCTCCACTTT.

This rearrangement joins TRBV6-6 to TRBJ1-1, with 10 bases lining up with TRBD1. V shed 7 bases, J shed 3 bases, and the junction held 5 bases outside the gene matches. The germline CDR1 and CDR2 sequences are MNHNY and SVGAGI (reference sequence). This CDR3 is 14 amino acids long. CDR3 nucleotide sequence: TGTGCCAGCAACACCGGGACAGGGGACACTGAAGCTTTCTTT. This codes for CASNTGTGDTEAFF.

This clone came up once. This chain links TRBV2 with TRBJ1-6, with D maybe TRBD1 (6 bases). In germline, CDR1 is SNHLY, CDR2 FYNNEI. CDR3 size: 16 residues. Trimming took 6 bases from V and 0 from J, leaving 12 bases between them. In DNA form, the CDR3 reads TGTGCCAGCAGCCCCGGGGGGCTCTCCTATAATTCACCCCTCCACTTT. Protein: CASSPGGLSYNSPLHF.

This clone came up once. The chain links TRBV4-1 to TRBJ1-5, with D hard to call. Trimming pared 1 base from V and 5 bases from J, leaving 9 bases between. The CDR3 spans 14 residues. CDR1 MGHRA and CDR2 YSYEKL come from the germline V gene. CDR3 bases: TGCGCCAGCAGCCAAGGGAGGAGGGATCAGCCCCAGCATTTT. It codes for CASSQGRRDQPQHF.

This clone was recorded once. The V and J genes are TRBV12-3 or TRBV12-4 and TRBJ2-1, with 8 bases that match TRBD1. This CDR3 is built from 12 residues. With 4 bases clipped from V and 9 bases from J, the junction kept 2 bases outside the gene matches. This CDR3 is CASSSQGGEQFF. CDR3 bases: TGTGCCAGCAGTTCACAGGGGGGTGAGCAGTTCTTC.